The 9 T cell receptor beta chains in this list originate from one sample, sequenced in a study of T cell responses to AZD1222 COVID-19 vaccine (dated by TCRdb to the early 2020s). Libraries came from the immunoSEQ multiplex PCR assay. The immuneACCESS repertoire file appears here via TCRdb, limited to in-frame rearrangements. These files lack a portion of the clones; in checked studies, under half of the deficit traces to unresolved V genes, and the cause of the others is not known. This sample lists about 150,000 clones; around nine tenths were detected once. Clones ranked in the top ten supply about 1.7% of the sample. The time point label here, explained by the study, means: baseline before first vaccination. The sample consisted of peripheral blood, taken on day 0 of AZD1222 vaccination. The receptors derive from an adult in good health.

This chain joins TRBV28 and TRBJ2-5; either TRBD1 or TRBD2 may supply D (5 bases each). The ends were cut back, 3 bases at V and 2 bases at J, with 13 bases in the middle. CDR1 is MDHEN, CDR2 SYDVKM, per germline. The CDR3 consists of 15 residues. CDR3 nucleotides: TGTGCCAGCAGTTTTACCGGGGCCGGACAAGAGACCCAGTACTTC. Residues: CASSFTGAGQETQYF.

The chain has TRBV6-5 and TRBJ2-5, with 10 bases identical to TRBD1. Germline CDR1 is MNHEY and CDR2 is SVGAGI. Unmatched junction bases numbered 7, after V lost 7 bases and J lost 5 bases. The CDR3 contains 14 residues. DNA of the CDR3: TGTGCCAGCAAGATGGGACAGGGGAGCGAGACCCAGTACTTC. Translation: CASKMGQGSETQYF.

The genes are TRBV9 and TRBJ1-2; TRBD1 matches 11 bases. This CDR3 has 16 residues. Losses at the gene ends were 0 bases for V and 4 bases for J; bases not matched to a gene: 5. Germline values: CDR1 SGDLS, CDR2 YYNGEE. The CDR3 coding sequence is TGTGCCAGCAGCGTAGTGGGACAGGGGGACTTCTATGGCTACACCTTC. Its translation: CASSVVGQGDFYGYTF.

CDR3 nucleotides: TGTGCCAGCAGCCAAGTATACGGGAACACTGAAGCTTTCTTT. Protein product: CASSQVYGNTEAFF. V usage is TRBV3-1 (or the pseudogene TRBV3-2) and J usage is TRBJ1-1; D call uncertain. Trimming cost V 1 base and J 1 base, with 7 bases left between them. Looked up from germline, CDR1 is LGHDT and CDR2 is YNNKEL (reference sequence). This CDR3 contains 14 residues.

This chain connects TRBV5-6 to TRBJ1-1; 7 bases map to TRBD1. The CDR3 extends over 13 amino acids. Germline assignment: CDR1 SGHDT and CDR2 YYEEEE. J was trimmed by 6 bases and V by 2 bases; bases with no gene match: 4. The CDR3: CASSFYDRAEAFF. The CDR3, as DNA: TGTGCCAGCAGCTTCTATGACAGGGCTGAAGCTTTCTTT.

The gene calls are TRBV10-3 and TRBJ1-1; 7 nucleotides line up with TRBD1. In germline, CDR1 is ENHRY, CDR2 SYGVKD. This CDR3 comprises 16 residues. The V segment lost 1 base and the J segment 1 base; nucleotides outside the gene matches: 6. CDR3 loop: CAISEYVGTENTEAFF. CDR3 DNA sequence: TGTGCCATCAGTGAGTACGTTGGGACAGAGAACACTGAAGCTTTCTTT.

CDR3 bases: TGTGCCAGCAGTTTGTTTTTAGGGTACGAGCAGTACTTC. Its protein product is CASSLFLGYEQYF. J is TRBJ2-7 and V is TRBV28; D remains ambiguous. The V gene's germline CDR1 is MDHEN and CDR2 SYDVKM. This CDR3 is 13 amino acids long. Between the trimmed V and J ends, which lost 3 bases and 4 bases, there was a span of 10 bases. The variable domain in full, with the rest retrieved from reference TRBV28 and TRBJ2-7, is DVKVTQSSRYLVKRTGEKVFLECVQDMDHENMFWYRQDPGLGLRLIYFSYDVKMKEKGDIPEGYSVSREKKERFSLILESASTNQTSMYLCASSLFLGYEQYFGPGTRLTVT.

This chain connects TRBV9 to TRBJ2-3, with a possible D match to TRBD1 (7 bases). This CDR3 region has 16 residues. Between the trimmed V and J ends, which lost 4 bases and 5 bases, there was a span of 20 bases. The V gene's germline CDR1 is SGDLS and CDR2 YYNGEE. CDR3 nucleotides: TGTGCCAGCAGCCCGTTGACAGGGACTTCCGTAGATACGCAGTATTTT. Translation: CASSPLTGTSVDTQYF. Complete variable domain (other parts from reference TRBV9 and TRBJ2-3): DSGVTQTPKHLITATGQRVTLRCSPRSGDLSVYWYQQSLDQGLQFLIQYYNGEERAKGNILERFSAQQFPDLHSELNLSSLELGDSALYFCASSPLTGTSVDTQYFGPGTRLTVL.

This clone was picked up one time. The genes are TRBV3-1 (or the pseudogene TRBV3-2) and TRBJ2-5; D might be TRBD2 (6 bases). The length of the CDR3 is 14 residues. Trimming removed 0 bases at V and 7 bases at J, with 12 bases between. From germline, CDR1 is LGHDT and CDR2 YNNKEL (reference sequence). In DNA form, the CDR3 reads TGTGCCAGCAGCCAAGATCCTAGCGTGCGGACCCAGTACTTC. Encoded protein: CASSQDPSVRTQYF.